The T cell receptor beta chain under discussion was sequenced for a study of control samples from healthy donors and cancer patients. Assay: immunoSEQ multiplex PCR; the TCRdb copy retains only in-frame clones and omits some. The sample lists about 97,000 clones, 92% seen once, with less than 2.5% in the top ten. Deletions cut 5 bases from V and 3 bases from J, with 10 bases between. Germline CDR1 reads GTSNPN; CDR2 reads SVGIG (reference sequence). The CDR3 consists of 12 residues. V usage is TRBV30 and J usage is TRBJ1-2; D remains ambiguous. The sequencing sample was made of blood. The TCR comes from a woman under 30 in good health. CDR3 protein: CAWSGFYYGYTF. CDR3 nucleotides: TGTGCCTGGTCCGGGTTCTACTATGGCTACACCTTC.